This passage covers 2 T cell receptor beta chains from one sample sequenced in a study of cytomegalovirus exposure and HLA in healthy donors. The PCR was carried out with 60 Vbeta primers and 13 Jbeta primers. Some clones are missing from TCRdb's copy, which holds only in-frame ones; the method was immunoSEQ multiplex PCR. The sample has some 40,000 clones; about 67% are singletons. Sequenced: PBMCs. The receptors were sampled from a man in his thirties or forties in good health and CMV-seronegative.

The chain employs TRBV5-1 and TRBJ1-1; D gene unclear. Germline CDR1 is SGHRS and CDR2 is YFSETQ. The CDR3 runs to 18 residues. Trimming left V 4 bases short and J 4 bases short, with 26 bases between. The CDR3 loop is CASSRYKYSTQESTEAFF. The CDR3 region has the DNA TGCGCCAGCAGCCGGTACAAGTACAGTACCCAGGAAAGCACTGAAGCTTTCTTT.

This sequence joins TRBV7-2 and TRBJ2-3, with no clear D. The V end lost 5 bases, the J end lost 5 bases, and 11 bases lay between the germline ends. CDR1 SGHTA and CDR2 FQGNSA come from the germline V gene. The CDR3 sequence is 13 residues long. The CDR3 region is CASSPTRGDTQYF. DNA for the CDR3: TGTGCCAGCAGCCCTACTCGCGGAGATACGCAGTATTTT.